Listed below are T cell receptor beta chains from one sample, sequenced in a study of PD-1 blockade in classical Hodgkin lymphoma. Measured with immunoSEQ multiplex PCR; TCRdb has only the in-frame clones, and not every one. The table records around 23,000 clones, over 75% of them present only once. Sequenced here: peripheral blood mononuclear cells (PBMCs), sampled before the fourth cycle of nivolumab. These receptors all come from a human donor with classical Hodgkin lymphoma. Both conserved end residues are part of each CDR3. A D gene is named only where the DNA matches it firmly. Clone size appears in some rows only: once, few, many, or a class for an expanded clone.

j_call: TRBJ2-7; d_call: TRBD2; clone_size: once; v_call: TRBV5-1; cdr3_nt: TGCGCCAGCAATAGCGGGGGAACCTTACGCGAGCAGTACTTC; cdr3_aa: CASNSGGTLREQYF
j_call: TRBJ1-3; d_call: TRBD1; clone_size: -; v_call: TRBV28; cdr3_nt: TGTGCCAGCACCATACAGGGGGCTGGAAACACCATATATTTT; cdr3_aa: CASTIQGAGNTIYF
j_call: TRBJ1-1; d_call: -; clone_size: few; v_call: TRBV25-1; cdr3_nt: TGTGCCAGCAGTGGGGATGGACAGAAGGCTTTCTTT; cdr3_aa: CASSGDGQKAFF
j_call: TRBJ2-5; d_call: TRBD1; clone_size: -; v_call: TRBV13; cdr3_nt: TGTGCCAGCAGCTTCCCGACAGGGTTGGAAGAGACCCAGTACTTC; cdr3_aa: CASSFPTGLEETQYF
j_call: TRBJ2-7; d_call: -; clone_size: -; v_call: TRBV14; cdr3_nt: TGTGCCAGCAGCCAATATTTGAGGGACTCCTACGAGCAGTACTTC; cdr3_aa: CASSQYLRDSYEQYF
j_call: TRBJ2-7; d_call: -; clone_size: -; v_call: TRBV19; cdr3_nt: TGTGCCAGTAGTCCAGGACGGGGCTACGAGCAGTACTTC; cdr3_aa: CASSPGRGYEQYF
j_call: TRBJ1-4; d_call: TRBD1; clone_size: once; v_call: TRBV5-1; cdr3_nt: TGCGCCAGCAGCTTGGGGTTTTTCCCGGGACAGGAAAAACTGTTTTTT; cdr3_aa: CASSLGFFPGQEKLFF
j_call: TRBJ1-4; d_call: -; clone_size: -; v_call: TRBV2; cdr3_nt: TGTGCCAGCAATAACCCGTCAGAGGTGAATGAAAAACTGTTTTTT; cdr3_aa: CASNNPSEVNEKLFF
j_call: TRBJ2-1; d_call: TRBD2; clone_size: -; v_call: TRBV2; cdr3_nt: TGTGCCAGCAATCGGGGGGGCAGGCGGAATGAGCAGTTCTTC; cdr3_aa: CASNRGGRRNEQFF
j_call: TRBJ2-7; d_call: TRBD1; clone_size: -; v_call: TRBV6-5; cdr3_nt: TGTGCCAGCTCTAGGGTGGGGACAGCCTACGAGCAGTACTTC; cdr3_aa: CASSRVGTAYEQYF
j_call: TRBJ1-2; d_call: -; clone_size: few; v_call: TRBV27; cdr3_nt: TGTGCCAGCAGTATTGACAGATTCTATGGCTACACCTTC; cdr3_aa: CASSIDRFYGYTF
j_call: TRBJ2-7; d_call: -; clone_size: -; v_call: TRBV15; cdr3_nt: TGTGCCACCAGCAGAGGTCAACCGGGGGACGAGCAGTACTTC; cdr3_aa: CATSRGQPGDEQYF
j_call: TRBJ2-1; d_call: TRBD2; clone_size: medium-sized; v_call: TRBV4-1; cdr3_nt: TGCGCCAGCAGCCCCCTAGGGAAGCGGGGGGAAGACAATGAGCAGTTCTTC; cdr3_aa: CASSPLGKRGEDNEQFF
j_call: TRBJ2-1; d_call: -; clone_size: once; v_call: TRBV18; cdr3_nt: TGTGCCAGCTCAGCCGGGACCCCTGGAAATGAGCAGTTCTTC; cdr3_aa: CASSAGTPGNEQFF
j_call: TRBJ2-2; d_call: -; clone_size: -; v_call: TRBV30; cdr3_nt: TGTGCCTGGAGATGGAGTAGCACCGGGGAGCTGTTTTTT; cdr3_aa: CAWRWSSTGELFF
j_call: TRBJ2-7; d_call: -; clone_size: -; v_call: TRBV5-1; cdr3_nt: TGCGCCAGCAGAGTCTCTCCGAGCTCCTACGAGCAGTACTTC; cdr3_aa: CASRVSPSSYEQYF
j_call: TRBJ2-7; d_call: -; clone_size: -; v_call: TRBV30; cdr3_nt: TGTGCCTGGAGTCCACCCAGGGGGGTGTACGAGCAGTACTTC; cdr3_aa: CAWSPPRGVYEQYF
j_call: TRBJ2-3; d_call: -; clone_size: -; v_call: TRBV18; cdr3_nt: TGTGCCAGCTCACCACCAGCTAGAAGCACAGATACGCAGTATTTT; cdr3_aa: CASSPPARSTDTQYF
j_call: TRBJ1-2; d_call: -; clone_size: few; v_call: TRBV6-1; cdr3_nt: TGTGCCAGCAGTGAACAAGGCTATGGCTACACCTTC; cdr3_aa: CASSEQGYGYTF
j_call: TRBJ2-1; d_call: TRBD2; clone_size: -; v_call: TRBV2; cdr3_nt: TGTGCCAGCGAGGGACTAGCGGGAGTTGGTGAGCAGTTCTTC; cdr3_aa: CASEGLAGVGEQFF
j_call: TRBJ1-5; d_call: -; clone_size: -; v_call: TRBV27; cdr3_nt: TGTGCCAGCAGTTCCCCTCCCGGGGGGCCCCAGCATTTT; cdr3_aa: CASSSPPGGPQHF
j_call: TRBJ2-5; d_call: -; clone_size: -; v_call: TRBV9; cdr3_nt: TGTGCCAGCAGCGTAGGGTCGGGGGGCGTAGAGACCCAGTACTTC; cdr3_aa: CASSVGSGGVETQYF
j_call: TRBJ2-7; d_call: -; clone_size: -; v_call: TRBV9; cdr3_nt: TGTGCCAGCAGTTCAGGGTCGGGGGAGCAGTACTTC; cdr3_aa: CASSSGSGEQYF